Listed here are 10 T cell receptor beta chains from one sample, sequenced in a study of beta chain features in type 1 diabetes. Investigators reverse transcribed all isolated RNA, so they sequenced expressed TCRB transcripts. The method was immunoSEQ multiplex PCR; TCRdb's version includes in-frame clones alone and lacks a portion of them. The table records under 300,000 clones, about 7.8% of them present only once. The sequenced sample consisted of central memory CD4+ T cells from blood. Every receptor here comes from a woman between 18 and 29 years old in good health.

This clone was detected ten times or more. The rearrangement uses TRBV27 and TRBJ2-3; 8 nucleotides match TRBD2. This CDR3 has 15 amino acids. V lost 8 bases, J lost 3 bases, and 10 bases stayed unmatched. The germline V gene encodes CDR1 MNHEY and CDR2 SMNVEV (reference sequence). DNA for the CDR3: TGTGCCAGCCAAATACTCGGGGGGGCAACAGATACGCAGTATTTT. Translated, it gives CASQILGGATDTQYF.

On this clone: Other nucleotide sequences from this sample produce the same CDR3. The gene calls are TRBV7-2 and TRBJ2-5, with 7 bases identical to TRBD2. The CDR3 is 14 amino acids. In germline, CDR1 is SGHTA, CDR2 FQGNSA. V shed 3 bases and J 1 base; nucleotides not matched to a gene: 2. This chain's CDR3 is CASSFTGGQETQYF. CDR3 in DNA: TGTGCCAGCAGCTTCACGGGGGGCCAAGAGACCCAGTACTTC.

About this clone: At the DNA level, this CDR3 is encoded by other sequences in the same sample as well. The chain joins TRBV28 to TRBJ1-4, with D unresolved. V lost 8 bases and J 3 bases, leaving 7 bases between the germline ends. Germline CDR1 and CDR2: MDHEN and SYDVKM. The CDR3 is made up of 12 amino acids. CDR3 region: CASSSANEKLFF. The CDR3 DNA sequence: TGTGCCAGCTCGTCAGCTAATGAAAAACTGTTTTTT.

The table lists this clone with a few counts. This rearrangement joins TRBV4-2 to TRBJ2-1; D is unresolved. Per the germline V gene, CDR1 is LGHNA and CDR2 is YNFKEQ. This CDR3 has 16 residues. V shed 1 base and J shed 0 bases, with 10 bases lying between them. In DNA form, the CDR3 reads TGTGCCAGCAGCCAAGCTGGCGGTCGCTCCTACAATGAGCAGTTCTTC. Translated, it gives CASSQAGGRSYNEQFF.

About this clone: This may stem from a read error, because a much larger clone lies one nucleotide away. The sample contains more than one DNA sequence encoding this CDR3. The chain links TRBV28 to TRBJ1-2, with D hard to call. The CDR3 extends over 13 amino acids. V was cut by 3 bases and J by 2 bases, with 7 bases left in between. Germline CDR1 MDHEN, CDR2 SYDVKM. The CDR3 bases are TGTGCCAGCAGTTTCTCCAGGAACTATGGCTACACCTTC. Translated, it gives CASSFSRNYGYTF.

A note on this clone: One end of the junction fails to match germline, which may point to a read error. The chain couples TRBV14 to TRBJ2-1; D is ambiguous. This CDR3 is 13 amino acids long. Germline CDR1 and CDR2: SGHDN and FVKESK. CDR3 bases: TGTGCCAGCGGCCAAGGGCTTCCACGGGAGCAGTTCTTC. This sequence encodes CASGQGLPREQFF.

A few counts support this clone. The gene calls are TRBV18 and TRBJ2-3; 11 bases line up with TRBD2. CDR1 is KGHSH and CDR2 is LQKENI in the germline V gene. This CDR3 is 16 amino acids long. After removal of 4 bases from V and 4 bases from J, the junction contained 7 bases not matched to a gene. CDR3 DNA: TGTGCCAGCTCACTTGTAGCGGGGGGGCGGCCAGATACGCAGTATTTT. The encoded protein is CASSLVAGGRPDTQYF.

The sample holds a few counts of this clone. This chain connects TRBV4-3 to TRBJ2-1; 10 bases are shared with TRBD2. Germline-derived CDR1 and CDR2 are LGHNA and YSLEER. The CDR3 is 17 amino acids. V lost 0 bases and J lost 6; bases outside the gene matches: 8. CDR3 amino acids: CASSQDRGLASVNEQFF. DNA for the CDR3: TGCGCCAGCAGCCAAGATAGGGGACTAGCGTCGGTCAATGAGCAGTTCTTC.

This chain links TRBV5-6 with TRBJ1-4; D remains ambiguous. CDR1 SGHDT and CDR2 YYEEEE come from the germline V gene. Trimming stripped 4 bases from V and 7 bases from J, with 20 bases between. The CDR3 totals 16 residues. CDR3 nucleotides: TGTGCCAGCAGCACAATGACCGCGGGCGGTGGTGAAAAACTGTTTTTT. It translates to CASSTMTAGGGEKLFF. Looking up the rest from reference TRBV5-6 and TRBJ1-4 gives the full variable domain: DAGVTQSPTHLIKTRGQQVTLRCSPKSGHDTVSWYQQALGQGPQFIFQYYEEEERQRGNFPDRFSGHQFPNYSSELNVNALLLGDSALYLCASSTMTAGGGEKLFFGSGTQLSVL.

J is TRBJ1-4 and V is TRBV19, with TRBD1 matching 8 bases. The V gene end was trimmed by 7 bases and the J gene end by 8 bases; junction bases not matched to a gene: 9. The CDR3 is 14 amino acids. The germline CDR1 and CDR2 sequences are LNHDA and SQIVND (reference sequence). CDR3 sequence (DNA): TGTGCCAGTACCAAGACGACAGGGGAGGAAAAACTGTTTTTT. Its translation: CASTKTTGEEKLFF. Based on the CDR3 plus reference TRBV19 and TRBJ1-4, the full variable domain is DGGITQSPKYLFRKEGQNVTLSCEQNLNHDAMYWYRQDPGQGLRLIYYSQIVNDFQKGDIAEGYSVSREKKESFPLTVTSAQKNPTAFYLCASTKTTGEEKLFFGSGTQLSVL.